What follows are 8 T cell receptor beta chains derived from one specimen sequenced in a study of CD8+CD57+ T cells in acquired aplastic anemia. CDR3 and TCR beta VDJ profiling relied on genomic DNA as the template. TCRdb re-analysed the reads in MiXCR, keeping a single row per CDR3 protein. The profile shows about 150,000 distinct CDR3 sequences, less than 45% of them singletons. Sequences were obtained from sorted CD4+, CD8+, or CD8+CD57+ T cells (not recorded which) from PBMCs. The origin of the receptors is a human donor in good health, serving as a control.

At least ten counts were recorded for this clonotype. The gene calls are TRBV29-1 and TRBJ1-1, with unresolved D. Per the germline V gene, CDR1 is SQVTM and CDR2 is ANQGSEA. V was trimmed by 4 bases and J by 5 bases, leaving 14 bases between them. This CDR3 has 13 residues. The CDR3 reads CSVAPNQLTEAFF. The DNA for the CDR3 is TGCAGCGTTGCCCCAAACCAGTTAACTGAAGCTTTCTTT.

This clonotype was seen a handful of times. With a much larger clone just one base away, this may be a read error. The gene calls are TRBV7-8 and TRBJ2-3; tentatively, D is TRBD1 (5 bases). CDR3 length equals 14 residues. Germline V CDR1 and CDR2: SGHVS, FQNEAQ. The CDR3 is CASSLSQLTGTQYF. Written as DNA, the CDR3 is TGTGCCAGCAGCTTAAGTCAGCTCACAGGTACGCAGTATTTT.

With respect to this clonotype: A much larger clone lies one base from this, so it may be a read error. This rearrangement joins TRBV7-8 to TRBJ2-6; weak D call: TRBD1 (6 bases). The CDR3 extends over 15 amino acids. Germline V gives CDR1 SGHVS, CDR2 FQNEAQ. The CDR3 region is CASSPPSGAASVLTF. The CDR3 nucleotides read TGTGCCAGCAGTCCTCCTTCAGGGGCGGCCAGCGTCCTGACTTTC. The whole variable domain, filled in from reference TRBV7-8 and TRBJ2-6, reads GAGVSQSPRYKVAKRGQDVALRCDPISGHVSLFWYQQALGQGPEFLTYFQNEAQLDKSGLPSDRFFAERPEGSVSTLKIQRTQQEDSAVYLCASSPPSGAASVLTFGAGSRLTVL.

On this clonotype: This could be a read error, since a much larger clone is one nucleotide away. The V gene is TRBV2, the J gene TRBJ2-7; D is unclear. The CDR3 covers 12 residues. CDR1 is SNHLY and CDR2 is FYNNEI in the germline V gene. The CDR3 reads CASSQVSSEQYF. CDR3 DNA: TGTGCCAGCAGCCAAGTCTCCTCCGAGCAGTACTTC.

About this clonotype: With a much larger clone just one base away, this may be a read error. The chain links TRBV12-3 or TRBV12-4 to TRBJ1-6; possible D gene TRBD1, 5 bases. The CDR3 has 16 residues. Trimming shortened V by 5 bases and J by 9 bases, and 20 bases separated the two germline ends. CDR3 in amino acids: CASSQTPSQGGSPLHF. CDR3 bases: TGTGCCAGCAGTCAAACTCCGAGCCAGGGTGGTTCACCCCTCCACTTT.

Concerning this clonotype: A much larger clone lies one base from this, so it may be a read error. The chain employs TRBV4-1 and TRBJ2-5; the D is unclear. Germline CDR1 is MGHRA and CDR2 is YSYEKL. The CDR3 covers 13 residues. The V gene lost 5 bases and the J gene lost 4 bases, with 11 bases spanning the gap. The CDR3 sequence: CASSKARTETQYF. The CDR3, as DNA: TGCGCCAGCAGCAAAGCCAGAACAGAGACCCAGTACTTC.

Remarks on this clonotype: Since a much larger clone is just one base distant, this may be a read error. The chain has TRBV20-1 and TRBJ2-3; weak D call: TRBD2 (5 bases). In germline, CDR1 is DFQATT, CDR2 SNEGSKA (reference sequence). CDR3 length: 17 amino acids. V shed 0 bases and J shed 2 bases, with 18 bases lying between them. The CDR3 loop is CSARDSGVARVTDTQYF. The CDR3 coding sequence is TGCAGTGCTAGAGACTCCGGGGTAGCGAGGGTCACAGATACGCAGTATTTT.

This clonotype showed up many times. The J gene is TRBJ2-2, the V gene TRBV10-3; 11 bases fit TRBD1. CDR1 and CDR2 (germline): ENHRY, SYGVKD. The CDR3 length is 16 residues. Germline trimming cut 3 bases from V and 4 bases from J; bases unmatched to any gene: 4. The CDR3 loop is CAISEGTGGFTGELFF. The CDR3 DNA sequence: TGTGCCATCAGTGAAGGGACAGGGGGTTTCACCGGGGAGCTGTTTTTT.